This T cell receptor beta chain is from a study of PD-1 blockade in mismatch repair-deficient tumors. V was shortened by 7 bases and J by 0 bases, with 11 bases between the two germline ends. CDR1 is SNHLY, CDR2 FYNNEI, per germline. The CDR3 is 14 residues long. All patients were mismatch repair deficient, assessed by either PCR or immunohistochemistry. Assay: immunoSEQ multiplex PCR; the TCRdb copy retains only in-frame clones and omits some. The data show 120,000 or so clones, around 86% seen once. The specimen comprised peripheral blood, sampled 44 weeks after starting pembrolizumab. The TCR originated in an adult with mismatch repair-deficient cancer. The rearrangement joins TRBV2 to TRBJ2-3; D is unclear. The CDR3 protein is CASMAGLSTDTQYF. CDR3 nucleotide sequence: TGTGCCAGCATGGCAGGCTTAAGCACAGATACGCAGTATTTT.